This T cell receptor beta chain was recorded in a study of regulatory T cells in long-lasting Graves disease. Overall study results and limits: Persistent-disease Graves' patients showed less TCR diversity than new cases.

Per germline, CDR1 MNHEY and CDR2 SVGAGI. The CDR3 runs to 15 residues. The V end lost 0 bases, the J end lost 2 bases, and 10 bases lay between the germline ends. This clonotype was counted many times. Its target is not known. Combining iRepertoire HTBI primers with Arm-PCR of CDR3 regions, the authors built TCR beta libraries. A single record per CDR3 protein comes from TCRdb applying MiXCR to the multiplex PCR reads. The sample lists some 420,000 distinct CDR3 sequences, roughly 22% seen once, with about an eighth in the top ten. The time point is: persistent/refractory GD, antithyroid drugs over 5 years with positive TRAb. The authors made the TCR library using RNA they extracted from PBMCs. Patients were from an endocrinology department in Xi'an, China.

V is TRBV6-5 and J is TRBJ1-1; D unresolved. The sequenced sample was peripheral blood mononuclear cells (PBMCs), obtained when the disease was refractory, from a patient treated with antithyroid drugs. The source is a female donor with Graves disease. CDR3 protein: CASSYSPRLNTEAFF. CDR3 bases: TGTGCCAGCAGTTACTCCCCACGACTAAACACTGAAGCTTTCTTT.